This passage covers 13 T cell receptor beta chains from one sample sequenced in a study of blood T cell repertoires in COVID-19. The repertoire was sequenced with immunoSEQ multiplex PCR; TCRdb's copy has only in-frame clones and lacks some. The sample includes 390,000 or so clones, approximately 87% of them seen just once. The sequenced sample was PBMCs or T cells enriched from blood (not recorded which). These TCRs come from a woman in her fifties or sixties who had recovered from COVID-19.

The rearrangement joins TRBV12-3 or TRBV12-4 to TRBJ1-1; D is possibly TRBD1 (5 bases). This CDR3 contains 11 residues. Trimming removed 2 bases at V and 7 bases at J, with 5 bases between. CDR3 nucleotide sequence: TGTGCCAGCAGTTTAAGGGGTGAAGCTTTCTTT. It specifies CASSLRGEAFF.

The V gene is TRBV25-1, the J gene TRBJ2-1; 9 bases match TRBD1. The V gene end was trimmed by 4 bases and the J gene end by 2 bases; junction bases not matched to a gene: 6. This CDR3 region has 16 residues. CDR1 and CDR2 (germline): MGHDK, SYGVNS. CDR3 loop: CASSVVRDRAYNEQFF. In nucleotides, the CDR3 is TGTGCCAGCAGTGTAGTTCGGGACAGGGCCTACAATGAGCAGTTCTTC.

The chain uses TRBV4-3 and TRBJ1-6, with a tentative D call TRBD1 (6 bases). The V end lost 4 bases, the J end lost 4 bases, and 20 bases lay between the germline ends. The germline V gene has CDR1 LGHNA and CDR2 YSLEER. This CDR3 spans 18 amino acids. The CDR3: CASSPATGLDLYNSPLHF. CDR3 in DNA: TGCGCCAGCAGCCCTGCCACAGGGTTAGACTTGTATAATTCACCCCTCCACTTT.

The CDR3, as DNA: TGTGCCAGCAGCTTTGGTCTTGGGCGGGACGACTCCTACGAGCAGTACTTC. Its protein product is CASSFGLGRDDSYEQYF. V is TRBV7-2 and J is TRBJ2-7, with D perhaps TRBD2 (6 bases). V lost 3 bases and J 0 bases, leaving 18 bases between the germline ends. The CDR3 contains 17 residues. Germline assignment: CDR1 SGHTA and CDR2 FQGNSA.

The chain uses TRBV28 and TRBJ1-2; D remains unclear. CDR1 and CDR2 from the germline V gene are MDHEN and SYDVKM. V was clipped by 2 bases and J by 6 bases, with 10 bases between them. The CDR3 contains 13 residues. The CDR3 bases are TGTGCCAGCAGTTTAACCAGACTCCATGGCTACACCTTC. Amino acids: CASSLTRLHGYTF.

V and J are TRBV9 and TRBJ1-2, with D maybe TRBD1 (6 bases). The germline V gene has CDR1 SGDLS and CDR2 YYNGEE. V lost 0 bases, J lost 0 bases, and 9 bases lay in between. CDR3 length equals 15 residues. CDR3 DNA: TGTGCCAGCAGCGTAGCTCCAGGGGCTAACTATGGCTACACCTTC. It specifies CASSVAPGANYGYTF. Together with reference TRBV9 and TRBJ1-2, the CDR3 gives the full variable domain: DSGVTQTPKHLITATGQRVTLRCSPRSGDLSVYWYQQSLDQGLQFLIQYYNGEERAKGNILERFSAQQFPDLHSELNLSSLELGDSALYFCASSVAPGANYGYTFGSGTRLTVV.

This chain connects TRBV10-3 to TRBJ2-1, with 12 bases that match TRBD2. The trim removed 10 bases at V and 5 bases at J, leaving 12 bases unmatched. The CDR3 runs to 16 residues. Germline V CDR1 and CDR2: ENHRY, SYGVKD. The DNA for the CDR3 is TGTGCCACACTAGCGGGGGGCCCTCTTTATAACAATGAGCAGTTCTTC. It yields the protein CATLAGGPLYNNEQFF.

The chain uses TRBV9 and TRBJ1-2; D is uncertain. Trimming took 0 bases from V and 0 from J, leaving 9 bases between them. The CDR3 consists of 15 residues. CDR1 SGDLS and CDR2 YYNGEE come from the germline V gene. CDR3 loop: CASSVGAATNYGYTF. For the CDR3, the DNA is TGTGCCAGCAGCGTAGGGGCAGCAACTAACTATGGCTACACCTTC.

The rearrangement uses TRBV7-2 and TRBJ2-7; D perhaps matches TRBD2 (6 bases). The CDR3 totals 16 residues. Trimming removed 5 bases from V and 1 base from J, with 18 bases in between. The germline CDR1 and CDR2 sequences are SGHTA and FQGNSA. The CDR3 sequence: CASSSSEGLRSYEQYF. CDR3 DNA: TGTGCCAGCAGCAGCTCGGAGGGGCTTCGATCCTACGAGCAGTACTTC.

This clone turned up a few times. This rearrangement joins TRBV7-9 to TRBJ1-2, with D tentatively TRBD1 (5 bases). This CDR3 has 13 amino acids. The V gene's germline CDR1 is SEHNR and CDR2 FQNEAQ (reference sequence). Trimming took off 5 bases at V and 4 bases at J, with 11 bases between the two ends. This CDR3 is CASSHSGIYGYTF. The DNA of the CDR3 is TGTGCCAGCAGCCATTCAGGGATCTATGGCTACACCTTC.

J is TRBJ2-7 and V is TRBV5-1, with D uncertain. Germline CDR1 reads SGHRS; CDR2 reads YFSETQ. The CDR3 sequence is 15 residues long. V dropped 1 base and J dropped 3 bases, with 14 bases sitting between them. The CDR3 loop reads CASSLRGQRGYEQYF. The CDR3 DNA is TGCGCCAGCAGCTTGCGTGGTCAGCGAGGCTACGAGCAGTACTTC.

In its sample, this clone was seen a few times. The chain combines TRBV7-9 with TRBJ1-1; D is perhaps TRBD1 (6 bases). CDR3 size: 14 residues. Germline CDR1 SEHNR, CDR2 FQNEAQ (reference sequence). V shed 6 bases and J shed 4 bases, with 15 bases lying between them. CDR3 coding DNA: TGTGCCAGCAGGGCCGGGACACCTTTCACTGAAGCTTTCTTT. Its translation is CASRAGTPFTEAFF.

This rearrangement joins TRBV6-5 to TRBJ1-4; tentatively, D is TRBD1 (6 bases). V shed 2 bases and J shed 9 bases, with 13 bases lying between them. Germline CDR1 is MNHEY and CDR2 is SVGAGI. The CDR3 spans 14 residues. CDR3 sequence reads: CASSYEGQGQKLFF. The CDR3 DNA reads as TGTGCCAGCAGTTACGAGGGCCAGGGGCAAAAACTGTTTTTT.